This is a list of T cell receptor beta chains from one sample in a study of cytomegalovirus exposure and HLA in healthy donors. Clones were read by immunoSEQ multiplex PCR, and TCRdb kept only the in-frame ones, dropping some. Of about 180,000 clones in the sample, 77% were seen once. Material: PBMCs. These TCRs come from a woman aged 25 to 39 in good health and CMV-seropositive. Both conserved end residues are trimmed from each CDR3.

TRBV4-1 AAGYYRGIGTEAF
TRBV7-3 ASSLTSGGAYEQY
TRBV4-3 ASTPARANSYNEQF
TRBV7-9 ASSLGLAHSYEQY
TRBV7-2 ASSPSGSSYEQY
TRBV7-2 ASSSRGGSGTDTQY
TRBV7-2 ASSYPGKNIQY
TRBV10-3 AISGDRLNTEAF
TRBV28 ASSLVAGGHGEQF
TRBV11-2 ASSSTGADTQY
TRBV6-5 ASSRGLAGTNEQF
TRBV9 ASSGFEKELNTEAF
TRBV13 ASSSLGQGDEQY
TRBV6-5 ASSPGMWNTEAF
TRBV27 ASSSYYEQY